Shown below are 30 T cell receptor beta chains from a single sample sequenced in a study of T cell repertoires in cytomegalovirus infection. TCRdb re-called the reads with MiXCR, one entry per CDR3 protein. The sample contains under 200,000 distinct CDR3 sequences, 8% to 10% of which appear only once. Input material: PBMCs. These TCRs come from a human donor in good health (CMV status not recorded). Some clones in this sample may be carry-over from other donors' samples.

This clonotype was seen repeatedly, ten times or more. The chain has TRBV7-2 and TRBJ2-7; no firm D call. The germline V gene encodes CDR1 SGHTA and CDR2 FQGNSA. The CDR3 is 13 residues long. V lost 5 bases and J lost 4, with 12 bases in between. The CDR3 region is CASSPPSLYEQYF. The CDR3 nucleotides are TGTGCCAGCAGCCCGCCCTCCCTGTACGAGCAGTACTTC.

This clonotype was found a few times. CDR3 coding DNA: TGTGCCAGCAGTTTGCATTCCCCCACCGAGCAGTACTTC. Protein product: CASSLHSPTEQYF. This chain connects TRBV28 to TRBJ2-7; no clear D. Looked up from germline, CDR1 is MDHEN and CDR2 is SYDVKM. With 3 bases removed from V and 6 bases from J, the gap between germline ends came to 12 bases. This CDR3 contains 13 residues.

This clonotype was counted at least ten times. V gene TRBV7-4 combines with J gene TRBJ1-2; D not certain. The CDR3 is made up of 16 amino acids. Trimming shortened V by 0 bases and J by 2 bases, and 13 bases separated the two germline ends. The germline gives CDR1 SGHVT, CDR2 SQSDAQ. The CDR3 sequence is CASSLADTILNYGYTF. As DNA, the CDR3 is TGTGCCAGCAGCTTAGCCGATACTATTTTAAACTATGGCTACACCTTC.

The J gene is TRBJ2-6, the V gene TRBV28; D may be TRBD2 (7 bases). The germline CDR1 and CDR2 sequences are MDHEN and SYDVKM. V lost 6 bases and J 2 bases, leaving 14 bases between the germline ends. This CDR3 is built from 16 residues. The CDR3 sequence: CASRGRGIAGANVLTF. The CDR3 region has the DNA TGTGCCAGCAGAGGGAGGGGGATAGCTGGGGCCAACGTCCTGACTTTC.

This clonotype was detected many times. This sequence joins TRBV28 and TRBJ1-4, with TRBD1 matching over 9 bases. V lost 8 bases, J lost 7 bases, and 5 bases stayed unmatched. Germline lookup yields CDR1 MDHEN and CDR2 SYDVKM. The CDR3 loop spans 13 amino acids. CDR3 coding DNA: TGTGCCAGCCTGGACAGGGGATTTGAAAAACTGTTTTTT. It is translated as CASLDRGFEKLFF.

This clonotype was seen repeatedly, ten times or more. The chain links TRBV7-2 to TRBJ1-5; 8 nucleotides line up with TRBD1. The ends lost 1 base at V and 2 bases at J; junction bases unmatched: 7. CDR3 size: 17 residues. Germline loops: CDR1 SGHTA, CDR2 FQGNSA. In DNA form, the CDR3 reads TGTGCCAGCAGCTTAGGAGAGTGGGGACAGGGCAATCAGCCCCAGCATTTT. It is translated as CASSLGEWGQGNQPQHF.

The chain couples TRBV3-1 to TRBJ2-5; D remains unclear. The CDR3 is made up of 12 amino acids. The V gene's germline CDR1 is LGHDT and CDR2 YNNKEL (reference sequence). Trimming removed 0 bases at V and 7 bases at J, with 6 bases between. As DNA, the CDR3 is TGTGCCAGCAGCCAAGATCGGACGACCCAGTACTTC. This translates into CASSQDRTTQYF.

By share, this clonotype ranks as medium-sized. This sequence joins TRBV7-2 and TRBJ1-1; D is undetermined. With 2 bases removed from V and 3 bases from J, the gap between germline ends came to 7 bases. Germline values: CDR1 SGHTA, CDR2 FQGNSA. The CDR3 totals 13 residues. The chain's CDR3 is CASSLMVDTEAFF. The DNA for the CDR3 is TGTGCCAGCAGCTTAATGGTCGACACTGAAGCTTTCTTT.

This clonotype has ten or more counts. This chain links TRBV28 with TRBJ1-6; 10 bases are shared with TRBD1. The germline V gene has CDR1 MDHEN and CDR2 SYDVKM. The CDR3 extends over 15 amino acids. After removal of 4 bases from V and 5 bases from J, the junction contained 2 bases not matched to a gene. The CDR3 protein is CASSSGTGDNSPLHF. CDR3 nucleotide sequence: TGTGCCAGCAGTTCCGGGACAGGGGATAATTCACCCCTCCACTTT.

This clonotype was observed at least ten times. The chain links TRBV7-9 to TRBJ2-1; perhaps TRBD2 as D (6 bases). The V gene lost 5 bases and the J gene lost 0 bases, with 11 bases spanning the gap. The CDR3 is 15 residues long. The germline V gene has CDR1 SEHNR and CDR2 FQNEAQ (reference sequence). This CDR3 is CASSLGTGSYNEQFF. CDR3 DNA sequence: TGTGCCAGCAGCCTCGGGACTGGCTCCTACAATGAGCAGTTCTTC.

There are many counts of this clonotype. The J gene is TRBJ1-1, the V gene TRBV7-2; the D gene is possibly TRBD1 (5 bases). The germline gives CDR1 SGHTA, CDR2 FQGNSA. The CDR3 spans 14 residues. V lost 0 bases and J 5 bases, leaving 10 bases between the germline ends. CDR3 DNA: TGTGCCAGCAGCTTAGCGATGGGGCGGACTGAAGCTTTCTTT. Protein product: CASSLAMGRTEAFF.

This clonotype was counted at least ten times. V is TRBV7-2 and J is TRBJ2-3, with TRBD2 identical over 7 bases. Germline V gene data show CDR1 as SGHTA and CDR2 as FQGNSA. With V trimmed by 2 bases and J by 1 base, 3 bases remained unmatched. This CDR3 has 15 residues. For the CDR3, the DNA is TGTGCCAGCAGCTTAAATCTAGCGGGCACAGATACGCAGTATTTT. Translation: CASSLNLAGTDTQYF.

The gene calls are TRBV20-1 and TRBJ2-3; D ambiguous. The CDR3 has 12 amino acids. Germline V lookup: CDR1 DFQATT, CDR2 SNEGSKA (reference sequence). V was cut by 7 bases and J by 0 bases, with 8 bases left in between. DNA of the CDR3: TGCAGTGGTCATCATAGCACAGATACGCAGTATTTT. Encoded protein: CSGHHSTDTQYF.

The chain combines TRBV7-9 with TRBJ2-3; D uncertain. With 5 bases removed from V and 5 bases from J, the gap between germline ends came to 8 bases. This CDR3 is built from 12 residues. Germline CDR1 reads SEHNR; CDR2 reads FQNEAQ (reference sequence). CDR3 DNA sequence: TGTGCCAGCAGCGCAGTGGGAGATACGCAGTATTTT. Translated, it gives CASSAVGDTQYF.

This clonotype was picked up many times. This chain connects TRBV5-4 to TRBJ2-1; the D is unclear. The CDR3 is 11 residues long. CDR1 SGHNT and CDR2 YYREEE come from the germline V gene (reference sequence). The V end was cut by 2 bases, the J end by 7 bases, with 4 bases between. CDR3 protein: CASSLYNEQFF. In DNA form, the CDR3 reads TGTGCCAGCAGCTTATATAATGAGCAGTTCTTC.

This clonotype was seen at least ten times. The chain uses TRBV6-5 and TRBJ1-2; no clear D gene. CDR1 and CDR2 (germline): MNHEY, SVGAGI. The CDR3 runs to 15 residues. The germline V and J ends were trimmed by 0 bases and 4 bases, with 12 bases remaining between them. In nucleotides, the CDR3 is TGTGCCAGCAGTTACTCGTCCAGTCCCGGCTATGGCTACACCTTC. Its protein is CASSYSSSPGYGYTF.

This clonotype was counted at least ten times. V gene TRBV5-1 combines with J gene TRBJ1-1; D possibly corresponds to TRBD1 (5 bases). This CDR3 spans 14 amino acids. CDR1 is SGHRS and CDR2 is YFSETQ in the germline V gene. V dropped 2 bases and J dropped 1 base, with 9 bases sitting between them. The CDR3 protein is CASSFQGSNTEAFF. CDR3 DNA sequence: TGCGCCAGCAGCTTCCAGGGATCGAACACTGAAGCTTTCTTT.

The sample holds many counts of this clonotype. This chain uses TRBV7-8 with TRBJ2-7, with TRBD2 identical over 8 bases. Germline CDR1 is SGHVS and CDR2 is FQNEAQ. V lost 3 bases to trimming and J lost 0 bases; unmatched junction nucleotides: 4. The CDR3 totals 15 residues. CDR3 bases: TGTGCCAGCAGCTTTAGCGGGAAGAACTCCTACGAGCAGTACTTC. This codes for CASSFSGKNSYEQYF.

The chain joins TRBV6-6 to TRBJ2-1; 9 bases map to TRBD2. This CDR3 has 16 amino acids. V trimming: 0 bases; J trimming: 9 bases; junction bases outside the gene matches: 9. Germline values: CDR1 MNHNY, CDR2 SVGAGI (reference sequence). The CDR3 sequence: CASSYSRSSGGTEQFF. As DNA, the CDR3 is TGTGCCAGCAGTTACTCGAGGAGTAGCGGGGGTACTGAGCAGTTCTTC.

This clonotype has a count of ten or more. The CDR3 loop reads CASSIVGRMNTEAFF. CDR3 coding DNA: TGTGCCAGTAGTATAGTTGGCAGGATGAACACTGAAGCTTTCTTT. The chain recombines TRBV19 with TRBJ1-1; no clear D. This CDR3 region has 15 residues. Germline V gene lookup returns CDR1 LNHDA and CDR2 SQIVND (reference sequence). V was cut by 1 base and J by 0 bases, with 9 bases left in between.

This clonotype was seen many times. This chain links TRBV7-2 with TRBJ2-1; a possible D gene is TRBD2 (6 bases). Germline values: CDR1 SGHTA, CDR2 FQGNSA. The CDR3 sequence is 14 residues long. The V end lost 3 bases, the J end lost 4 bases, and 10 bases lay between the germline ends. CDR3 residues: CASSFGGAYNEQFF. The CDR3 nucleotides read TGTGCCAGCAGCTTCGGCGGGGCTTACAATGAGCAGTTCTTC.

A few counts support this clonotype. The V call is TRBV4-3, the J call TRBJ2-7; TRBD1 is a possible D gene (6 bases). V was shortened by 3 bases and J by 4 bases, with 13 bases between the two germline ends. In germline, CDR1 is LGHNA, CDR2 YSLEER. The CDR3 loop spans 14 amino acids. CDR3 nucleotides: TGCGCCAGCAGCCACGACGACAGGATATACGAGCAGTACTTC. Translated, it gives CASSHDDRIYEQYF.

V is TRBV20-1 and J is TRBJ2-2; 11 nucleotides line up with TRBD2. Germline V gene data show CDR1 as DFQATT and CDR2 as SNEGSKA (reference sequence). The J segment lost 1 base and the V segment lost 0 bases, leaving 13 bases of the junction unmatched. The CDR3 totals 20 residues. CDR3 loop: CSARDRREGLAGGNTGELFF. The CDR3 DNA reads TGCAGTGCTAGAGATCGAAGAGAGGGGCTAGCGGGAGGGAACACCGGGGAGCTGTTTTTT.

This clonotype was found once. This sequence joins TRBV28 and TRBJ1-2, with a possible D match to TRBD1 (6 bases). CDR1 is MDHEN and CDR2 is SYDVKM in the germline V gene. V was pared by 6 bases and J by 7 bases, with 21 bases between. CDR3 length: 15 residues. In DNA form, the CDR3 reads TGTGCCAGCAGCAAGGGGGGCTCGGGTGGCTTTGGCTACACCTTC. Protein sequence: CASSKGGSGGFGYTF.

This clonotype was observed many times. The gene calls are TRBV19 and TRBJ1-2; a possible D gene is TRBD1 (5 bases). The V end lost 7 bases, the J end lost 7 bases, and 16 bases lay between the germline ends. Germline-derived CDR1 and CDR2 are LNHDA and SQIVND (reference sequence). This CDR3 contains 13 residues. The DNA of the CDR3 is TGTGCCAGTAAGTGGCAGGGACTTACTGGCTACACCTTC. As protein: CASKWQGLTGYTF.

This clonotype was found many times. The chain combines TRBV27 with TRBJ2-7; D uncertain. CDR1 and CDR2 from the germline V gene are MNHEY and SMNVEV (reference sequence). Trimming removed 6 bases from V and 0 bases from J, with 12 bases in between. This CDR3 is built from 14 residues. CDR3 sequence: CASRMTSNSYEQYF. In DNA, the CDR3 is TGTGCCAGCAGGATGACATCAAACTCCTACGAGCAGTACTTC.

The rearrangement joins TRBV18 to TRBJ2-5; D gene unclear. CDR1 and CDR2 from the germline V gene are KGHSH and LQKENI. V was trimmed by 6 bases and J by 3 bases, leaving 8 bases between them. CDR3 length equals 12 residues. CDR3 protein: CASSFYEETQYF. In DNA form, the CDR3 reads TGTGCCAGCTCGTTCTATGAAGAGACCCAGTACTTC.

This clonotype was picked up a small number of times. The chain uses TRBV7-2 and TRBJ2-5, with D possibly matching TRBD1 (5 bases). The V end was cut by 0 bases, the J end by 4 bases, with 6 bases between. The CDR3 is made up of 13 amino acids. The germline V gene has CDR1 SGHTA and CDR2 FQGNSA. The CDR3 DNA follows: TGTGCCAGCAGCTTAGCCAGGGCAGAGACCCAGTACTTC. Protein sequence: CASSLARAETQYF.

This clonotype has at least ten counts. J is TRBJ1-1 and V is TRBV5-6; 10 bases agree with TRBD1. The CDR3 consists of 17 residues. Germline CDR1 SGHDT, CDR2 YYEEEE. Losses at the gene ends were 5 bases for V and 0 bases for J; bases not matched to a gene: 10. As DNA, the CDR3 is TGTGCCAGCAGTGAGACAGGGGGCAAGGTTGTGAACACTGAAGCTTTCTTT. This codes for CASSETGGKVVNTEAFF.

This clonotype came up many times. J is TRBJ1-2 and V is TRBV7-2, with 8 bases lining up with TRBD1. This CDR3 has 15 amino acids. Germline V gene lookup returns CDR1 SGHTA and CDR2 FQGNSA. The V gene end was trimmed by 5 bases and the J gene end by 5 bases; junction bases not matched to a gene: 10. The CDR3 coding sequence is TGTGCCAGCAGCCCTCGGACAGGGACTTTATATGGCTACACCTTC. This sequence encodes CASSPRTGTLYGYTF.